These 27 T cell receptor beta chains were sequenced from one sample in a study of blood T cells in healthy people across ages. Using a J-beta primer mix together with a sample-barcoded 5' primer, a second PCR was run for roughly 7 to 11 cycles. TCRdb reanalysed the 5' RACE reads using MiXCR and keeps one entry per CDR3 protein. The sample has 450,000 to 700,000 distinct CDR3 sequences; about 25% are singletons. What was sequenced was blood. Every receptor here comes from a woman between 70 and 85 years old in good health.

This chain connects TRBV20-1 to TRBJ2-3; 7 bases agree with TRBD1. The germline gives CDR1 DFQATT, CDR2 SNEGSKA (reference sequence). The CDR3 is 16 residues long. The V segment lost 6 bases and the J segment 0 bases; nucleotides outside the gene matches: 12. Written as DNA, the CDR3 is TGCAGTGCCCTAAACTTCGGGACAGTAAGCACAGATACGCAGTATTTT. Protein sequence: CSALNFGTVSTDTQYF.

This clonotype came up a few times. The V gene is TRBV10-3, the J gene TRBJ1-3; 9 nucleotides match TRBD1. Per germline, CDR1 ENHRY and CDR2 SYGVKD. V dropped 10 bases and J dropped 7; count of bases not matched to a gene: 11. This CDR3 spans 14 amino acids. The CDR3 sequence is CATTGTGIRNTIYF. The CDR3 nucleotides read TGTGCCACCACCGGGACAGGGATCAGGAACACCATATATTTT.

The gene calls are TRBV11-3 and TRBJ2-1; TRBD2 is a possible D gene (7 bases). V lost 8 bases and J 8 bases, leaving 16 bases between the germline ends. Germline V lookup: CDR1 SGHNT, CDR2 YENEEA. This CDR3 is 13 amino acids long. The CDR3 nucleotides read TGTGCCAGCCAACATGGGGGGGGCTATGAGCAGTTCTTC. Amino acids: CASQHGGGYEQFF.

This clonotype has a handful of counts. The chain is built from TRBV7-8 and TRBJ2-5, with 9 bases that match TRBD1. V dropped 3 bases and J dropped 2; count of bases not matched to a gene: 4. Germline V gives CDR1 SGHVS, CDR2 FQNEAQ. The CDR3 is 15 residues long. In nucleotides, the CDR3 is TGTGCCAGCAGCTTCCAGGGACAGGGACAAGAGACCCAGTACTTC. Its translation is CASSFQGQGQETQYF.

The chain employs TRBV4-3 and TRBJ2-1; D may be TRBD2 (6 bases). V gave up 0 bases and J gave up 0 bases, with 15 bases separating them. CDR1 and CDR2 from the germline V gene are LGHNA and YSLEER. This CDR3 has 18 residues. CDR3 region: CASSQDPASVSSYNEQFF. CDR3 nucleotide sequence: TGCGCCAGCAGCCAAGACCCAGCTAGCGTTAGCTCCTACAATGAGCAGTTCTTC.

This chain links TRBV28 with TRBJ2-4; 8 nucleotides line up with TRBD2. In germline, CDR1 is MDHEN, CDR2 SYDVKM. CDR3 size: 16 residues. V dropped 5 bases and J dropped 0; count of bases not matched to a gene: 6. The CDR3 spells CASSPLRGGAKNIQYF. Written as DNA, the CDR3 is TGTGCCAGCAGTCCCCTTCGGGGGGGAGCCAAAAACATTCAGTACTTC. Variable domain in full (rest from reference TRBV28 and TRBJ2-4): DVKVTQSSRYLVKRTGEKVFLECVQDMDHENMFWYRQDPGLGLRLIYFSYDVKMKEKGDIPEGYSVSREKKERFSLILESASTNQTSMYLCASSPLRGGAKNIQYFGAGTRLSVL.

V gene TRBV11-2 combines with J gene TRBJ2-1, with 9 nucleotides matching TRBD1. The end of the DNA is better explained by TRBJ2-5, so the J call may be wrong. CDR3 length: 13 amino acids. Germline assignment: CDR1 SGHAT and CDR2 FQNNGV. CDR3 loop: CASSNRGQGTQYF. The CDR3 DNA reads TGTGCCAGCAGTAACAGGGGGCAGGGGACCCAGTACTTC.

The genes are TRBV4-3 and TRBJ2-5; 12 bases fit TRBD2. V gave up 2 bases and J gave up 5 bases; unmatched junction bases: 6. Germline-derived CDR1 and CDR2 are LGHNA and YSLEER. The CDR3 length is 16 residues. CDR3 DNA sequence: TGCGCCAGCAGCCAAAACCCGACTAGCGGGGGTGAGACCCAGTACTTC. It translates to CASSQNPTSGGETQYF.

This rearrangement joins TRBV7-9 to TRBJ2-4; 7 bases map to TRBD1. Per the germline V gene, CDR1 is SEHNR and CDR2 is FQNEAQ (reference sequence). The ends lost 4 bases at V and 3 bases at J; junction bases unmatched: 9. The CDR3 has 16 amino acids. The CDR3 loop reads CASSSDRVLGKNIQYF. The DNA of the CDR3 is TGTGCCAGCAGCTCCGACAGGGTATTAGGCAAAAACATTCAGTACTTC.

The chain couples TRBV28 to TRBJ1-5, with D uncertain. The CDR3 extends over 15 amino acids. From germline, CDR1 is MDHEN and CDR2 SYDVKM. V was pared by 4 bases and J by 1 base, with 11 bases between. CDR3 in amino acids: CASSSLVGSNQPQHF. CDR3 DNA: TGTGCCAGCAGTTCCCTAGTAGGCAGCAATCAGCCCCAGCATTTT.

The chain is built from TRBV11-2 and TRBJ2-2, with D maybe TRBD2 (6 bases). Trimming shortened V by 1 base and J by 4 bases, and 16 bases separated the two germline ends. CDR3 length: 17 amino acids. Germline CDR1 reads SGHAT; CDR2 reads FQNNGV. The CDR3 here is CASSLGRTGVTTGELFF. The DNA of the CDR3 is TGTGCCAGCAGCTTAGGACGGACGGGAGTAACCACCGGGGAGCTGTTTTTT.

This clonotype appeared a few times. The chain is built from TRBV29-1 and TRBJ2-1; 9 nucleotides match TRBD1. With V trimmed by 5 bases and J by 9 bases, 20 bases remained unmatched. From germline, CDR1 is SQVTM and CDR2 ANQGSEA. The CDR3 sequence is 17 residues long. Here the CDR3 DNA reads TGCAGCGTTCTCCGGGACAGGGTACGGAATGAGGGTGGTGAGCAGTTCTTC. Encoded protein: CSVLRDRVRNEGGEQFF.

In this sample, this clonotype turned up a few times. For the CDR3, the DNA is TGTGCCAGCAGTCTTAGCGGGAGACATACGCAGTATTTT. Translating it yields CASSLSGRHTQYF. The chain uses TRBV12-3 or TRBV12-4 and TRBJ2-3, with 9 bases that match TRBD2. Trimming removed 5 bases from V and 7 bases from J; junction bases left unmatched: 4. The CDR3 runs 13 residues.

V usage is TRBV12-3 or TRBV12-4 and J usage is TRBJ1-2; 9 positions match TRBD1. The junction had 5 bases not matched to a gene; V was cut back by 0 bases and J by 6 bases. The CDR3 totals 15 residues. The CDR3 DNA reads TGTGCCAGCAGTTTAGCGGGGACAGGGAACCATGGCTACACCTTC. This encodes CASSLAGTGNHGYTF.

This chain joins TRBV29-1 and TRBJ1-1; 10 bases align to TRBD1. With V trimmed by 1 base and J by 3 bases, 17 bases remained unmatched. The CDR3 totals 19 residues. Germline assignment: CDR1 SQVTM and CDR2 ANQGSEA. DNA for the CDR3: TGCAGCGTTGAAGGCGTCCAGGGACAGGGGAATTGGATGGACACTGAAGCTTTCTTT. It yields the protein CSVEGVQGQGNWMDTEAFF.

This clonotype was seen a handful of times. The chain couples TRBV20-1 to TRBJ2-7; 9 nucleotides line up with TRBD2. The CDR3 loop spans 13 amino acids. J gave up 4 bases and V 6 bases, and 7 bases lay outside the gene matches. Germline V gene data show CDR1 as DFQATT and CDR2 as SNEGSKA (reference sequence). The CDR3 bases are TGCAGTGCCATAAGCGGGGGGACTTACGAGCAGTACTTC. Protein sequence: CSAISGGTYEQYF.

This clonotype appeared a few times. The chain recombines TRBV15 with TRBJ2-1; 7 bases are shared with TRBD2. The germline V gene has CDR1 LNHNV and CDR2 YYDKDF (reference sequence). The J segment lost 9 bases and the V segment lost 7 bases, leaving 12 bases of the junction unmatched. The CDR3 extends over 14 amino acids. The CDR3 spells CATTTSVSDGEQFF. The CDR3 DNA reads as TGTGCCACCACCACTAGCGTATCGGATGGTGAGCAGTTCTTC. The whole variable domain, filled in from reference TRBV15 and TRBJ2-1, reads DAMVIQNPRYQVTQFGKPVTLSCSQTLNHNVMYWYQQKSSQAPKLLFHYYDKDFNNEADTPDNFQSRRPNTSFCFLDIRSPGLGDTAMYLCATTTSVSDGEQFFGPGTRLTVL.

The chain joins TRBV5-1 to TRBJ1-2; D gene ambiguous. The CDR3 consists of 12 residues. In germline, CDR1 is SGHRS, CDR2 YFSETQ. V lost 5 bases and J lost 8, with 13 bases in between. CDR3 DNA: TGCGCCAGCAGGACCGGCGCATTAGGCTACACCTTC. Protein: CASRTGALGYTF.

This clonotype was counted only a few times. The chain carries TRBV27 and TRBJ2-3; no clear D. The length of the CDR3 is 14 residues. Looked up from germline, CDR1 is MNHEY and CDR2 is SMNVEV (reference sequence). Trimming stripped 4 bases from V and 1 base from J, with 9 bases between. DNA for the CDR3: TGTGCCAGCAGTTATATATCGGGCACAGATACGCAGTATTTT. Its protein product is CASSYISGTDTQYF.

This chain links TRBV27 with TRBJ2-3; D remains unclear. This CDR3 has 15 residues. The germline V gene encodes CDR1 MNHEY and CDR2 SMNVEV (reference sequence). The V end was cut by 0 bases, the J end by 8 bases, with 15 bases between. The CDR3 spells CASSLSAGSRGTQYF. In nucleotides, the CDR3 is TGTGCCAGCAGTTTATCGGCCGGTAGCAGAGGTACGCAGTATTTT.

This clonotype showed up just once. This rearrangement joins TRBV4-2 to TRBJ2-4; unclear D gene. Germline V gene sequence: CDR1 LGHNA, CDR2 YNFKEQ. CDR3 size: 16 residues. V was shortened by 0 bases and J by 0 bases, with 9 bases between the two germline ends. Here the CDR3 DNA reads TGTGCCAGCAGCCAAGAGGGCCAGATAGCCAAAAACATTCAGTACTTC. Encoded protein: CASSQEGQIAKNIQYF.

The V and J genes are TRBV30 and TRBJ1-4; 9 positions agree with TRBD1. CDR3 length: 17 amino acids. J gave up 10 bases and V 2 bases, and 17 bases lay outside the gene matches. Per germline, CDR1 GTSNPN and CDR2 SVGIG (reference sequence). This CDR3 reads CAWSPGQGRFATGKLFF. In DNA form, the CDR3 reads TGTGCCTGGAGTCCGGGACAGGGAAGGTTCGCTACGGGAAAACTGTTTTTT.

A remark on this clonotype: Sequence at one end of the junction differs from germline and may be a read error. The rearrangement joins TRBV7-7 to TRBJ1-2, with unresolved D. The germline V gene encodes CDR1 SSHAT and CDR2 FNYEAQ (reference sequence). This CDR3 is 16 amino acids long. CDR3 sequence (DNA): TGTGCTAGCACCTCAACTAGCACCCTAGGGTATACGGGCTACACCTTC. Translating it yields CASTSTSTLGYTGYTF. Full variable domain (remainder filled in from reference TRBV7-7 and TRBJ1-2): GAGVSQSPRYKVTKRGQDVTLRCDPISSHATLYWYQQALGQGPEFLTYFNYEAQPDKSGLPSDRFSAERPEGSISTLTIQRTEQRDSAMYRCASTSTSTLGYTGYTFGSGTRLTVV.

This clonotype has only a few counts. An end of the junction differs from the germline gene, which may be a read error. The J gene is TRBJ2-3, the V gene TRBV29-1, with 9 bases matching TRBD2. The CDR3 runs 17 residues. Germline V CDR1 and CDR2: SQVTM, ANQGSEA. The CDR3 is CSVDSPSGAPNTDTQYF. DNA of the CDR3: TGCAGTGTTGATTCTCCTAGCGGGGCCCCAAACACAGATACGCAGTATTTT.

The chain joins TRBV5-1 to TRBJ1-2, with unresolved D. This CDR3 region has 14 residues. Trimming took 4 bases from V and 0 from J, leaving 10 bases between them. Looked up from germline, CDR1 is SGHRS and CDR2 is YFSETQ. CDR3 amino acids: CASSRDGPNYGYTF. DNA for the CDR3: TGCGCCAGCAGCCGTGACGGTCCTAACTATGGCTACACCTTC. Looking up the rest from reference TRBV5-1 and TRBJ1-2 gives the full variable domain: KAGVTQTPRYLIKTRGQQVTLSCSPISGHRSVSWYQQTPGQGLQFLFEYFSETQRNKGNFPGRFSGRQFSNSRSEMNVSTLELGDSALYLCASSRDGPNYGYTFGSGTRLTVV.

In the case of this clonotype: One junction end disagrees with the germline gene, perhaps due to a read error. The chain links TRBV7-9 to TRBJ1-6; D is ambiguous. Germline V gene lookup returns CDR1 SEHNR and CDR2 FQNEAQ (reference sequence). The CDR3 has 14 amino acids. The CDR3 nucleotides read TGTGCCAGCAGCCCGATAGGTCCCAATTCACCCCTTCACTTT. Residues: CASSPIGPNSPLHF.

The V gene is TRBV29-1, the J gene TRBJ2-7; the match to TRBD1 covers 12 bases. Germline trimming cut 5 bases from V and 3 bases from J; bases unmatched to any gene: 8. CDR3 size: 15 residues. Germline CDR1 and CDR2: SQVTM and ANQGSEA. The CDR3 DNA reads TGCAGCGTTCAGGGGGGGACAGGGGGCGACTACGAGCAGTACTTC. It codes for CSVQGGTGGDYEQYF.